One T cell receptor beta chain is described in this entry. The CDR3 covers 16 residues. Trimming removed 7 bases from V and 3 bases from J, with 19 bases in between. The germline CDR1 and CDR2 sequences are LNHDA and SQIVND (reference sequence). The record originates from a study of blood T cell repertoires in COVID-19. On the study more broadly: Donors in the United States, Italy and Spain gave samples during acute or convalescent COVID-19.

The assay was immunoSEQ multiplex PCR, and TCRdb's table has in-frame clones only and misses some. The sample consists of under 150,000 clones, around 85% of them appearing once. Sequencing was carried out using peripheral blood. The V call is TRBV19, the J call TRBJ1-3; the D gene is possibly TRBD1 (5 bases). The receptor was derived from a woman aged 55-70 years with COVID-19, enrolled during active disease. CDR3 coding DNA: TGTGCCAGTAACCCTGCGGGGGTTGGCGTTGGAAACACCATATATTTT. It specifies CASNPAGVGVGNTIYF.